In its sample, the clone carrying this TCR beta chain was seen once. Two consecutive negative NP/OP PCR tests, clearance, or resolved symptoms defined Cohort 3 recovery. This sample is part of a study of blood T cell repertoires in COVID-19. Background on the study: T cells, B-cell-depleted T cells, or PBMCs supplied cDNA or gDNA.

Per the authors' pipeline: Estimates of nucleated cell counts were drawn from the amplification of reference gene primers. Using immunoSEQ multiplex PCR, the repertoire was profiled, and TCRdb retains in-frame clones only, with some absent. That table gives V, J and clone size, and the DNA gave D and trimming. This sample has about 170,000 clones, with about 91% found just once. The V and J ends lost 6 bases and 0 bases, in that order; junction bases with no gene match: 7. Germline lookup yields CDR1 LNHDA and CDR2 SQIVND (reference sequence). This CDR3 is 16 amino acids long. The receptor comes from a woman aged 18-29 years who had recovered from COVID-19. The chain has TRBV19 and TRBJ2-1; 8 nucleotides line up with TRBD2. Sequencing input: PBMCs or T cells enriched from blood (not recorded which). CDR3 amino acids: CASRLMGTSSYNEQFF. The CDR3 coding sequence is TGTGCCAGTAGATTAATGGGGACTAGCTCCTACAATGAGCAGTTCTTC.